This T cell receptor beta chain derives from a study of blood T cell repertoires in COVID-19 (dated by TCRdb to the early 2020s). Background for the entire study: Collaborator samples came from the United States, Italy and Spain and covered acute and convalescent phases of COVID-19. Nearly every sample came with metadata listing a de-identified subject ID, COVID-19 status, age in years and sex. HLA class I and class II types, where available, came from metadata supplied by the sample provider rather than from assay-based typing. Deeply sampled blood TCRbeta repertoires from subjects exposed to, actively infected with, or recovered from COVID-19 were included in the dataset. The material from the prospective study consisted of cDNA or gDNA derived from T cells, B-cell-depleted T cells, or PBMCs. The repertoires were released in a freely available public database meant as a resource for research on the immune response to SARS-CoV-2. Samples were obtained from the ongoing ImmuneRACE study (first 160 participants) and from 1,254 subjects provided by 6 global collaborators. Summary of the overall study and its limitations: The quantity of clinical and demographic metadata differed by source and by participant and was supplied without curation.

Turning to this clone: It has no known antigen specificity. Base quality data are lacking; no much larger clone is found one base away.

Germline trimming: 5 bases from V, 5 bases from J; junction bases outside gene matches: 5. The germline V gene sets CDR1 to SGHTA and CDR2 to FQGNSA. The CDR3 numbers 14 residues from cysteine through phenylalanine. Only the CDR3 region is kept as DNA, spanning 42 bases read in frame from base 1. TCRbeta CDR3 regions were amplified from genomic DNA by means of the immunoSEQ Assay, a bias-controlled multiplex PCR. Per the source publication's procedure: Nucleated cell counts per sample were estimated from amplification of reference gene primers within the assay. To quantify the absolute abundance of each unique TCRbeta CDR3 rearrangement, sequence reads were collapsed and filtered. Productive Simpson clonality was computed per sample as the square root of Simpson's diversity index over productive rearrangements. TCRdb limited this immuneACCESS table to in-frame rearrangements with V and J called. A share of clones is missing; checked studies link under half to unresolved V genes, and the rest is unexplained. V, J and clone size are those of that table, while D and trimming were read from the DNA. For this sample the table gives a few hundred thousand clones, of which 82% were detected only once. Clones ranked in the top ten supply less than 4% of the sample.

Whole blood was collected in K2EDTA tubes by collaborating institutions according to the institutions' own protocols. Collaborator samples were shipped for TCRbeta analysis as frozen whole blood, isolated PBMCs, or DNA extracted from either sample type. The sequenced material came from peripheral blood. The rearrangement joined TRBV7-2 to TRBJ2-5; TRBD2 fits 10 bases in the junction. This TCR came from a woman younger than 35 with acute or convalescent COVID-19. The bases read TGTGCCAGCAGCCCGGGACTAGCGATTGAGACCCAGTACTTC. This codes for CASSPGLAIETQYF. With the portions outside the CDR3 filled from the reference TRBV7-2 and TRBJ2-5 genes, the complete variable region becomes GAGVSQSPSNKVTEKGKDVELRCDPISGHTALYWYRQSLGQGLEFLIYFQGNSAPDKSGLPSDRFSAERTGGSVSTLTIQRTQQEDSAVYLCASSPGLAIETQYFGPGTRLLVL.